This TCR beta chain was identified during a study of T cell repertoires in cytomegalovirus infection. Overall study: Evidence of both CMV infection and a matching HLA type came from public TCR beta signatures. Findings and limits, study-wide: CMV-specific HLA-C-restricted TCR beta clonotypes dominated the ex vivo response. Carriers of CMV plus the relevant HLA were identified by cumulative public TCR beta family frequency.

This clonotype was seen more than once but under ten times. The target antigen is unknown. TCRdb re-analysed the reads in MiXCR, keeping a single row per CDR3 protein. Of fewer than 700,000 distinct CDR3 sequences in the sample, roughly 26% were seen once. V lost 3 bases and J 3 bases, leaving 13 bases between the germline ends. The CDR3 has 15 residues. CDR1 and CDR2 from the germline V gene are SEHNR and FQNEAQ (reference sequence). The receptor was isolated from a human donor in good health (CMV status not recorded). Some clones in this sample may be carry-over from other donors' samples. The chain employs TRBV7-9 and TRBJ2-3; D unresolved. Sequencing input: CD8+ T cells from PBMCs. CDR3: CASSFLTSYTDTQYF. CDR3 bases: TGTGCCAGCAGCTTCTTAACAAGTTATACAGATACGCAGTATTTT.